One sample yielded the 25 T cell receptor beta chains listed below, sequenced in a study of blood T cell repertoires in COVID-19. Produced via immunoSEQ multiplex PCR; TCRdb's table is partial and in-frame only. The data show about 250,000 clones, with 65% to 85% seen just once and approximately 8.6% held by the top ten. Sequencing was done on a sample of peripheral blood. Receptor source: a man between 40 and 49 years old with active or convalescent COVID-19.

The chain carries TRBV4-1 and TRBJ2-7; the D is unclear. The V gene's germline CDR1 is MGHRA and CDR2 YSYEKL. The CDR3 is 13 amino acids. V dropped 0 bases and J dropped 4 bases, with 7 bases sitting between them. This CDR3 is CASSQDYRYEQYF. The CDR3 DNA sequence: TGCGCCAGCAGCCAAGATTACCGGTACGAGCAGTACTTC.

This chain links TRBV19 with TRBJ1-4; D remains unclear. CDR3 size: 15 residues. V was clipped by 6 bases and J by 7 bases, with 18 bases between them. Germline V gene data show CDR1 as LNHDA and CDR2 as SQIVND (reference sequence). The CDR3 DNA reads as TGTGCCAGTAGGAGGGAAAGGGCCCGGGGTGAAAAACTGTTTTTT. Translation: CASRRERARGEKLFF. The variable domain in full, completed from reference TRBV19 and TRBJ1-4, reads DGGITQSPKYLFRKEGQNVTLSCEQNLNHDAMYWYRQDPGQGLRLIYYSQIVNDFQKGDIAEGYSVSREKKESFPLTVTSAQKNPTAFYLCASRRERARGEKLFFGSGTQLSVL.

V is TRBV6-5 and J is TRBJ1-1; weak D call: TRBD1 (6 bases). The V and J ends lost 0 bases and 7 bases respectively, with 12 bases between them. In germline, CDR1 is MNHEY, CDR2 SVGAGI. The CDR3 has 14 residues. CDR3 nucleotide sequence: TGTGCCAGCAGTTACTCGGGGACAACGAATGAAGCTTTCTTT. Encoded protein: CASSYSGTTNEAFF.

The gene calls are TRBV6-2 or TRBV6-3 and TRBJ2-4; 8 nucleotides align to TRBD2. Germline lookup yields CDR1 MNHEY and CDR2 SVGEGT. The CDR3 spans 15 residues. V shed 0 bases and J 8 bases; nucleotides not matched to a gene: 6. The CDR3 DNA reads as TGTGCCAGCAGTTACTCGGGCGGGGGGCCGGACATTCAGTACTTC. Translated, it gives CASSYSGGGPDIQYF.

The J gene is TRBJ1-2, the V gene TRBV5-5, with TRBD1 as a possible D gene (6 bases). Trimming left V 0 bases short and J 8 bases short, with 17 bases between. The CDR3 loop spans 15 amino acids. Germline-derived CDR1 and CDR2 are SGHKS and YYEKEE (reference sequence). The CDR3 reads CASSLDPRGGEGYTF. CDR3 sequence (DNA): TGTGCCAGCAGCTTGGATCCGAGAGGGGGTGAAGGCTACACCTTC.

The rearrangement links TRBV2 to TRBJ1-1; perhaps TRBD1 as D (5 bases). This CDR3 has 13 amino acids. The V gene lost 7 bases and the J gene lost 7 bases, with 16 bases spanning the gap. Germline V gene data show CDR1 as SNHLY and CDR2 as FYNNEI. CDR3 amino acids: CASTGQPNLEAFF. Here the CDR3 DNA reads TGTGCCAGCACTGGACAACCCAATCTTGAAGCTTTCTTT.

V gene TRBV14 combines with J gene TRBJ1-1, with a possible D match to TRBD1 (5 bases). V lost 4 bases to trimming and J lost 3 bases, with 15 bases between them. CDR1 and CDR2 (germline): SGHDN, FVKESK. This CDR3 region has 15 residues. CDR3: CASSPWGVGDTEAFF. The CDR3 DNA reads as TGTGCCAGCAGCCCATGGGGGGTCGGGGACACTGAAGCTTTCTTT.

The rearrangement joins TRBV7-3 to TRBJ2-3, with D uncertain. The V end lost 6 bases, the J end lost 4 bases, and 5 bases lay between the germline ends. Germline V gives CDR1 SGHTA, CDR2 FQGTGA. This CDR3 region has 11 residues. This chain's CDR3 is CASSYSDTQYF. The CDR3 coding sequence is TGTGCCAGCAGTTACTCAGATACGCAGTATTTT.

Points on this clone: This sample includes further DNA sequences coding for the same CDR3. The CDR3 coding sequence is TGTGCCATCAGTGATGGGGGGGCGAACTATGGCTACACCTTC. Translation: CAISDGGANYGYTF. The V gene is TRBV10-3, the J gene TRBJ1-2, with D possibly TRBD1 on 6 matching bases. Germline assignment: CDR1 ENHRY and CDR2 SYGVKD. The CDR3 length is 14 residues. V was trimmed by 3 bases and J by 2 bases, leaving 10 bases between them.

J is TRBJ2-1 and V is TRBV7-6; D is unresolved. With 1 base removed from V and 0 bases from J, the gap between germline ends came to 10 bases. CDR1 and CDR2 (germline): SGHVS, FNYEAQ. CDR3 length equals 16 residues. CDR3 sequence: CASSLGVVSSYNEQFF. The CDR3 coding sequence is TGTGCCAGCAGCTTAGGTGTAGTGAGCTCCTACAATGAGCAGTTCTTC.

The V gene is TRBV30, the J gene TRBJ1-1; TRBD1 agrees at 10 bases. The trim removed 2 bases at V and 0 bases at J, leaving 12 bases unmatched. Germline V lookup: CDR1 GTSNPN, CDR2 SVGIG (reference sequence). This CDR3 has 18 residues. The DNA of the CDR3 is TGTGCCTGGAGTTTCCGGACAGGGGGAGTCGTAATGAACACTGAAGCTTTCTTT. Protein sequence: CAWSFRTGGVVMNTEAFF.

The V call is TRBV4-2, the J call TRBJ2-3; 9 nucleotides line up with TRBD1. The CDR3 consists of 15 residues. The junction had 4 bases not matched to a gene; V was cut back by 0 bases and J by 6 bases. Looked up from germline, CDR1 is LGHNA and CDR2 is YNFKEQ. CDR3 sequence: CASSQETGGIDTQYF. In DNA form, the CDR3 reads TGTGCCAGCAGCCAAGAGACAGGGGGGATTGATACGCAGTATTTT.

The chain uses TRBV30 and TRBJ1-3; possible D gene TRBD1, 5 bases. Germline CDR1 and CDR2: GTSNPN and SVGIG (reference sequence). This CDR3 is 18 amino acids long. V was shortened by 1 base and J by 7 bases, with 26 bases between the two germline ends. The CDR3 coding sequence is TGTGCCTGGAGTGGGGGGGACTTCGACGGGTTTTTGGGGAACACCATATATTTT. As protein: CAWSGGDFDGFLGNTIYF.

The chain employs TRBV12-3 or TRBV12-4 and TRBJ1-2, with a possible D match to TRBD1 (5 bases). Deletions cut 6 bases from V and 10 bases from J, with 12 bases between. This CDR3 comprises 11 residues. The CDR3 DNA reads as TGTGCCAGCAGCCTTGACAGTTACTACACCTTC. Translated: CASSLDSYYTF.

J is TRBJ2-3 and V is TRBV3-1 (or the pseudogene TRBV3-2), with 8 bases lining up with TRBD2. J was trimmed by 4 bases and V by 4 bases; bases with no gene match: 4. Germline V lookup: CDR1 LGHDT, CDR2 YNNKEL (reference sequence). The CDR3 sequence is 14 residues long. DNA of the CDR3: TGTGCCAGCAGCCTGAAAGCGGGAGCAGATACGCAGTATTTT. Protein product: CASSLKAGADTQYF.

The chain joins TRBV9 to TRBJ1-2, with a tentative D call TRBD1 (5 bases). The CDR3 covers 13 residues. Germline V lookup: CDR1 SGDLS, CDR2 YYNGEE. V lost 2 bases and J lost 4, with 9 bases in between. This CDR3 reads CASSVGPTYGYTF. The CDR3 DNA follows: TGTGCCAGCAGCGTGGGGCCGACCTATGGCTACACCTTC. Filled out from reference TRBV9 and TRBJ1-2, the complete variable domain reads DSGVTQTPKHLITATGQRVTLRCSPRSGDLSVYWYQQSLDQGLQFLIQYYNGEERAKGNILERFSAQQFPDLHSELNLSSLELGDSALYFCASSVGPTYGYTFGSGTRLTVV.

This clone was observed a few times. The chain uses TRBV11-2 and TRBJ1-1; D not certain. The CDR3 runs 14 residues. The ends were cut back, 0 bases at V and 1 base at J, with 6 bases in the middle. Germline CDR1 and CDR2: SGHAT and FQNNGV. CDR3 sequence: CASSLDLWNTEAFF. The CDR3 DNA reads as TGTGCCAGCAGCTTAGATCTCTGGAACACTGAAGCTTTCTTT.

DNA for the CDR3: TGTGCCAGCAGTTTAGGGCCGAGGGTCAATGAGCAGTTCTTC. This codes for CASSLGPRVNEQFF. The rearrangement joins TRBV27 to TRBJ2-1, with D possibly being TRBD2 (5 bases). Trimming cost V 2 bases and J 6 bases, with 11 bases left between them. The CDR3 loop spans 14 amino acids. CDR1 and CDR2 from the germline V gene are MNHEY and SMNVEV (reference sequence).

This clone was detected a few times. The chain recombines TRBV9 with TRBJ1-1; weak D call: TRBD1 (6 bases). The germline gives CDR1 SGDLS, CDR2 YYNGEE. Trimming took 4 bases from V and 2 from J, leaving 15 bases between them. The CDR3 has 15 amino acids. The CDR3 protein is CASSTLGTPNTEAFF. For the CDR3, the DNA is TGTGCCAGCAGCACACTAGGGACACCTAACACTGAAGCTTTCTTT.

The rearrangement joins TRBV11-2 to TRBJ2-1; D possibly corresponds to TRBD2 (6 bases). This CDR3 has 16 residues. Per germline, CDR1 SGHAT and CDR2 FQNNGV. V was clipped by 7 bases and J by 7 bases, with 23 bases between them. The CDR3 DNA follows: TGTGCCAGCACCCTAAGGTGGCAGATCGGAGGGAATGAGCAGTTCTTC. Encoded protein: CASTLRWQIGGNEQFF. Combining the CDR3 with reference TRBV11-2 and TRBJ2-1 gives the whole variable domain EAGVAQSPRYKIIEKRQSVAFWCNPISGHATLYWYQQILGQGPKLLIQFQNNGVVDDSQLPKDRFSAERLKGVDSTLKIQPAKLEDSAVYLCASTLRWQIGGNEQFFGPGTRLTVL.

The chain joins TRBV7-2 to TRBJ2-1, with 8 positions matching TRBD2. Per the germline V gene, CDR1 is SGHTA and CDR2 is FQGNSA. V was clipped by 5 bases and J by 4 bases; unmatched bases: 7. This CDR3 comprises 15 residues. The CDR3 DNA is TGTGCCAGCAGCCCCGGACTAGCCACGTACAATGAGCAGTTCTTC. This gives the protein CASSPGLATYNEQFF.

This chain connects TRBV28 to TRBJ1-3, with unresolved D. The germline CDR1 and CDR2 sequences are MDHEN and SYDVKM. V dropped 8 bases and J dropped 3 bases, with 5 bases sitting between them. CDR3 size: 11 residues. The CDR3 bases are TGTGCCAGCCACAGTGGAAACACCATATATTTT. The encoded protein is CASHSGNTIYF.

The genes are TRBV5-1 and TRBJ2-1; D is undetermined. Trimming removed 3 bases at V and 1 base at J, with 11 bases between. In germline, CDR1 is SGHRS, CDR2 YFSETQ. This CDR3 region has 15 residues. Written as DNA, the CDR3 is TGCGCCAGCAGCTCGATGCAGAATTCCTACAATGAGCAGTTCTTC. Translated, it gives CASSSMQNSYNEQFF.

The V and J genes are TRBV5-4 and TRBJ2-3; 9 bases fit TRBD2. V was pared by 10 bases and J by 0 bases, with 12 bases of the junction left unmatched. Germline V gene data show CDR1 as SGHNT and CDR2 as YYREEE (reference sequence). The CDR3 is made up of 16 amino acids. CDR3 DNA: TGTGCCTTCAGCGGCGGGGGGGCCGGGAGCACAGATACGCAGTATTTT. It is translated as CAFSGGGAGSTDTQYF.

The chain uses TRBV27 and TRBJ2-7; D unresolved. The ends were cut back, 6 bases at V and 1 base at J, with 13 bases in the middle. CDR1 MNHEY and CDR2 SMNVEV come from the germline V gene (reference sequence). The CDR3 has 14 residues. The CDR3 region is CASSPIRRSYEQYF. As DNA, the CDR3 is TGTGCCAGCAGCCCCATACGGCGGTCCTACGAGCAGTACTTC.